The clone carrying this T cell receptor beta chain was observed a few times. The antigen remains undetermined. The V gene's germline CDR1 is SGHTA and CDR2 FQGNSA. V shed 5 bases and J shed 1 base, with 8 bases lying between them. The length of the CDR3 is 13 residues. This sample is drawn from a study of blood T cells in healthy people across ages. Using a J-beta primer mix together with a sample-barcoded 5' primer, a second PCR was run for roughly 7 to 11 cycles. TCRdb re-called the 5' RACE reads with MiXCR, one entry per CDR3 protein. The repertoire holds around 990,000 distinct CDR3 sequences, with less than 45% as singletons. The study, taken as a whole, reports: Long-lived donors carried more naive CD4+ cells and greater diversity than aged donors.

It was approximately 10 milliliters of peripheral blood that were drawn from each donor. Sequenced input: blood. The chain uses TRBV7-2 and TRBJ2-5; D uncertain. This receptor was obtained from a man between 18 and 29 years old in good health. CDR3 nucleotide sequence: TGTGCCAGCAGCATGACCCTCCAAGAGACCCAGTACTTC. Translation: CASSMTLQETQYF.